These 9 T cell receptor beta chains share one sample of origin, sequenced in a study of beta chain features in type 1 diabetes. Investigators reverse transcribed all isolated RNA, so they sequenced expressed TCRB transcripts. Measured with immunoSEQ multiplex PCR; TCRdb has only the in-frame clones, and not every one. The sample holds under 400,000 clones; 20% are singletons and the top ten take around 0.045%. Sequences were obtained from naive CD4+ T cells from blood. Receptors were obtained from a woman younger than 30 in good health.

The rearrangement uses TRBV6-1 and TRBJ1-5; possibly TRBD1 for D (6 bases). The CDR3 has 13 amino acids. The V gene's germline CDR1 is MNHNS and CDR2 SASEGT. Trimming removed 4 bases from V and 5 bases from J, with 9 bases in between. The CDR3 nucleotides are TGTGCCAGCAGTGCAGGGGCCTATCAGCCCCAGCATTTT. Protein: CASSAGAYQPQHF.

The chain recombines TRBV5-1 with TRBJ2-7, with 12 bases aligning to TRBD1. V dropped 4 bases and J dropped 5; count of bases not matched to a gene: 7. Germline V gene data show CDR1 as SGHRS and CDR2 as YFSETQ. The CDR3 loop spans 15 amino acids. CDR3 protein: CASSERDRGQNEQYF. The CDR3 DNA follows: TGCGCCAGCAGCGAACGGGACAGGGGGCAGAACGAGCAGTACTTC.

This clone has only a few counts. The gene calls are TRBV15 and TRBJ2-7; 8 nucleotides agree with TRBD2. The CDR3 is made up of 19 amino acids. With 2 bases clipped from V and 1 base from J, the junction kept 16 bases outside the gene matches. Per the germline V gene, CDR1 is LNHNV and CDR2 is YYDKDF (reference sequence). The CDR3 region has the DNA TGTGCCACCAGCAGATCTGCGGGGGGTAGAAACTCGATATCCTACGAGCAGTACTTC. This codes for CATSRSAGGRNSISYEQYF.

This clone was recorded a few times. The CDR3 sequence is CASSSTIEQFF. The CDR3 bases are TGTGCCAGCAGCTCTACGATTGAGCAGTTCTTC. V usage is TRBV7-8 and J usage is TRBJ2-1; no clear D. Germline V gene lookup returns CDR1 SGHVS and CDR2 FQNEAQ. This CDR3 contains 11 residues. V was pared by 4 bases and J by 9 bases, with 7 bases between.

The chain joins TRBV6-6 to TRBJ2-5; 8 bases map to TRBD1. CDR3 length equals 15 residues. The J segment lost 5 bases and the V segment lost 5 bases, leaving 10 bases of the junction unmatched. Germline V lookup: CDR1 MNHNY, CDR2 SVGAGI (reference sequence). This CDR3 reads CASSKNRGTWETQYF. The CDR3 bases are TGTGCCAGCAGTAAGAACAGGGGGACATGGGAGACCCAGTACTTC.

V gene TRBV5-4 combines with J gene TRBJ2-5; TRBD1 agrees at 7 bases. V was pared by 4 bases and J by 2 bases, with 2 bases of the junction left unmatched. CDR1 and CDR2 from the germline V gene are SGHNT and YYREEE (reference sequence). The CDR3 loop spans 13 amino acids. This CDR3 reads CASSGTVQETQYF. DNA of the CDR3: TGTGCCAGCAGCGGGACAGTACAAGAGACCCAGTACTTC.

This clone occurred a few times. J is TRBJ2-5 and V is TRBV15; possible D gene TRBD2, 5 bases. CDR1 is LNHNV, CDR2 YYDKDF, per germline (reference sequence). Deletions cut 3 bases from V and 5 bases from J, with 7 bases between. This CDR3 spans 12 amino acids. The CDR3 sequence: CATSSRGETQYF. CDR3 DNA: TGTGCCACCAGCAGTCGAGGGGAGACCCAGTACTTC.

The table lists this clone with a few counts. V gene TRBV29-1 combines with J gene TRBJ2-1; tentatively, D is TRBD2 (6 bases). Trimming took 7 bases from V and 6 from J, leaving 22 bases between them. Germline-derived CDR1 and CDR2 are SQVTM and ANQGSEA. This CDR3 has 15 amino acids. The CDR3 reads CSAPYGGVHVNEQFF. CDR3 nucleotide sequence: TGCAGCGCACCCTACGGGGGAGTCCACGTCAATGAGCAGTTCTTC.

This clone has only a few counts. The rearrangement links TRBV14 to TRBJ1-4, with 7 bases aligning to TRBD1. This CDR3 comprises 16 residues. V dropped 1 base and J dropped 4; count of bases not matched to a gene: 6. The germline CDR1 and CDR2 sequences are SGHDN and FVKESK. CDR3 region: CASSQGSGQINEKLFF. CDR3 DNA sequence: TGTGCCAGCAGCCAAGGCTCGGGACAGATTAATGAAAAACTGTTTTTT.